This T cell receptor (beta chain) was sequenced in a study of control samples from healthy donors and cancer patients. Measured with immunoSEQ multiplex PCR; TCRdb has only the in-frame clones, and not every one. This sample yields 170,000 or so clones, of which 85% to 95% are seen a single time; approximately 1.5% belongs to the top ten. V was cut by 3 bases and J by 4 bases, with 23 bases left in between. Per the germline V gene, CDR1 is KGHDR and CDR2 is SFDVKD. This CDR3 contains 18 residues. The specimen sequenced was blood. The gene calls are TRBV24-1 and TRBJ2-5, with D maybe TRBD2 (6 bases). The TCR sequence derives from a young woman in good health. CDR3 DNA sequence: TGTGCCACCAGTGATCCGTCGGTGAGGAGGGAGGTACGAGAGACCCAGTACTTC. Amino acid sequence: CATSDPSVRREVRETQYF.